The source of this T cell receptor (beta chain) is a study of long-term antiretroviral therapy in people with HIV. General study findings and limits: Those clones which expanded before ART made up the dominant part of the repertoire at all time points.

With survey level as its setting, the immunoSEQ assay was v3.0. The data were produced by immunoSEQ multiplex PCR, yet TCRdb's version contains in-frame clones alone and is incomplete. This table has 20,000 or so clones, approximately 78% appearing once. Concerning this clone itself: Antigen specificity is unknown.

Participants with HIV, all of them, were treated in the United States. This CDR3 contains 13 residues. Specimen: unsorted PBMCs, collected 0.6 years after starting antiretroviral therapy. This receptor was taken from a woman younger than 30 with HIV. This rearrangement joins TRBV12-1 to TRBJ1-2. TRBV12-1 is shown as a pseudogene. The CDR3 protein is CARGPGTDYGYTF. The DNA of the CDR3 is TGTGCCAGAGGGCCCGGGACGGACTATGGCTACACCTTC.